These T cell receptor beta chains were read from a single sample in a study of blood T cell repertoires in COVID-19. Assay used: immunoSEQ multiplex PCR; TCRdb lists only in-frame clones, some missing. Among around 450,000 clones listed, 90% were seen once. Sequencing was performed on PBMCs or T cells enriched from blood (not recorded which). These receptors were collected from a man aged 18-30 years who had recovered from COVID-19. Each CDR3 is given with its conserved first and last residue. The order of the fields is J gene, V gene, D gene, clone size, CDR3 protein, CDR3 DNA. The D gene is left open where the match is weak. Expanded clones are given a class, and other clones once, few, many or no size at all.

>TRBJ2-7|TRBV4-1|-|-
CASSQDENRVDF
TGCGCCAGCAGCCAAGATGAGAACAGGGTGGACTTC
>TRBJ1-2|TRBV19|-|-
CASSPRELSYGYTF
TGTGCCAGTAGTCCACGAGAATTATCCTACGGCTACACCTTC
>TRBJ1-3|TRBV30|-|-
CAWSVTGRNSGNTIYF
TGTGCCTGGAGTGTAACAGGGCGGAACTCTGGAAACACCATATATTTT
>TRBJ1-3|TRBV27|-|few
CASSLTPPPGVNTIYF
TGTGCCAGCAGCCTTACTCCCCCACCGGGGGTTAACACCATATATTTT
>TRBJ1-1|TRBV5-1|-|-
CASSFRGKNTEAFF
TGCGCCAGCAGCTTTCGAGGGAAGAACACTGAAGCTTTCTTT
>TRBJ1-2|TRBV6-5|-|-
CASSYSRGTRGYTF
TGTGCCAGCAGTTACTCGCGTGGGACACGTGGCTACACCTTC
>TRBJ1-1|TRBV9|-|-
CASSPGGGFKNTEAFF
TGTGCCAGCAGCCCCGGCGGTGGGTTCAAGAACACTGAAGCTTTCTTT
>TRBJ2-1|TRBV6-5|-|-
CASKLVSYNEQFF
TGTGCCAGCAAACTCGTATCCTACAATGAGCAGTTCTTC
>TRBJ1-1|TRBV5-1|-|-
CASGAQHTEAFF
TGCGCCAGCGGGGCGCAGCACACTGAAGCTTTCTTT
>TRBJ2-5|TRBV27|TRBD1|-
CASSFAPPGTGGRETQYF
TGTGCCAGCAGTTTTGCCCCTCCTGGGACAGGGGGCAGGGAGACCCAGTACTTC
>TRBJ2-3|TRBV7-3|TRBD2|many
CASSSWGLEDSDTQYF
TGTGCCAGCAGCTCCTGGGGACTAGAAGATTCAGATACGCAGTATTTT
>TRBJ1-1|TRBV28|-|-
CASTREAEAFF
TGTGCCAGCACCCGGGAGGCTGAAGCTTTCTTT
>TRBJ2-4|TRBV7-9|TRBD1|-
CASSFGDSLAKNIQYF
TGTGCCAGCAGCTTCGGGGACAGTCTAGCCAAAAACATTCAGTACTTC
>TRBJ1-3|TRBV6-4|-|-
CASRRECRDSVSGNTIYF
TGTGCCAGCAGGAGGGAGTGTCGGGATTCGGTCTCTGGAAACACCATATATTTT
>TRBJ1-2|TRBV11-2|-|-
CASSLDEGKANYGYTF
TGTGCCAGCAGCTTAGATGAGGGTAAAGCTAACTATGGCTACACCTTC
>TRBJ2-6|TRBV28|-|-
CASSRKGLGANVLTF
TGTGCCAGCAGTCGCAAGGGGTTGGGGGCCAACGTCCTGACTTTC
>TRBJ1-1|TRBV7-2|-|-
CASSLREGQGTEAFF
TGTGCCAGCAGCTTACGTGAGGGGCAGGGGACTGAAGCTTTCTTT
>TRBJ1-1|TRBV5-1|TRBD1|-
CASSLGQGFTEAFF
TGCGCCAGCAGCTTGGGACAGGGGTTCACTGAAGCTTTCTTT
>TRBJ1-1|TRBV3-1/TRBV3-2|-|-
CASSPRRGVPEAFF
TGTGCCAGCAGCCCCCGGCGGGGGGTCCCTGAAGCTTTCTTT
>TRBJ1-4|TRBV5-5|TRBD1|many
CASSSAAGTGGEKLFF
TGTGCCAGCAGCTCGGCCGCCGGGACAGGGGGTGAAAAACTGTTTTTT
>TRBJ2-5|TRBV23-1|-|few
CASSRLPWAREETQYF
TGCGCCAGCAGTCGGCTCCCCTGGGCACGAGAAGAGACCCAGTACTTC
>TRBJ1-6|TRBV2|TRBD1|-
CASSTLLAGGFGNSPLHF
TGTGCCAGCAGTACGTTACTCGCAGGGGGCTTTGGTAATTCACCCCTCCACTTT
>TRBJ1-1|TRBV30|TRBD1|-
CAWGTGTGATEAFF
TGTGCCTGGGGCACCGGGACAGGGGCCACTGAAGCTTTCTTT
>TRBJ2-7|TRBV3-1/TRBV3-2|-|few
CASSHERVGSYEQYF
TGTGCCAGCAGCCATGAGCGGGTGGGGAGCTACGAGCAGTACTTC
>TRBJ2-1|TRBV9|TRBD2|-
CASSVAGGHNNEQFF
TGTGCCAGCAGCGTAGCGGGGGGGCATAACAATGAGCAGTTCTTC
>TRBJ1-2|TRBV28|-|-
CASSETGGNYGYTF
TGTGCCAGCAGTGAGACAGGCGGAAACTATGGCTACACCTTC
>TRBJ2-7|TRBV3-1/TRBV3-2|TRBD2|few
CASSSTSGAYEQYF
TGTGCCAGCAGCTCGACTAGCGGGGCCTACGAGCAGTACTTC
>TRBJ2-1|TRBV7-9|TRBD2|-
CASTLAGANEQFF
TGTGCCAGCACACTAGCGGGAGCCAATGAGCAGTTCTTC
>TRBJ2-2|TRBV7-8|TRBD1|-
CASSGRRQGSGELFF
TGTGCCAGCAGCGGCCGCCGACAGGGTAGCGGGGAGCTGTTTTTT
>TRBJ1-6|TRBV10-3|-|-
CAISDRDYSPLHF
TGTGCCATCAGTGACAGGGACTATTCACCCCTCCACTTT
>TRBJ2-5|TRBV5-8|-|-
CASSSRESPGTQYF
TGTGCCAGCAGCTCCCGGGAGTCCCCGGGGACCCAGTACTTC
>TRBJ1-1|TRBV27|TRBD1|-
CASRLTGSNTEAFF
TGTGCCAGCAGGTTGACAGGGTCGAACACTGAAGCTTTCTTT